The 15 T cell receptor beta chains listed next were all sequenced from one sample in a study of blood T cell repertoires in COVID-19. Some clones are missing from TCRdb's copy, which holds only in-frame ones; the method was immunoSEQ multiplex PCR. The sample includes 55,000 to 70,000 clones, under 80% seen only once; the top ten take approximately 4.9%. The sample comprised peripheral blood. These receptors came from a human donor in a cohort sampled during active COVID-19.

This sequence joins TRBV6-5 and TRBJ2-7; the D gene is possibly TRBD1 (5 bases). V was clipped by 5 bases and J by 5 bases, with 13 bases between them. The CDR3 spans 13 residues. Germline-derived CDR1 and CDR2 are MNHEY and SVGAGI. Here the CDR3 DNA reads TGTGCCAGCAGTCTCAGGGATCGTAACGAGCAGTACTTC. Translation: CASSLRDRNEQYF.

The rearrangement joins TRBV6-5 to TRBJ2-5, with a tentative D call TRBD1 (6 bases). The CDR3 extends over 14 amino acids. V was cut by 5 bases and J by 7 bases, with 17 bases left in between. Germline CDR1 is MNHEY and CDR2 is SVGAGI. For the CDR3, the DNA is TGTGCCAGCAGTAGAGACAGGAGAGGATCGACCCAGTACTTC. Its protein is CASSRDRRGSTQYF.

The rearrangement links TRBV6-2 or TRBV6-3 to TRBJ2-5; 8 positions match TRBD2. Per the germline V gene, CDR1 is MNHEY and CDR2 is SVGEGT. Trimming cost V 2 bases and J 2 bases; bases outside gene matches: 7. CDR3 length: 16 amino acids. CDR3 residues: CASSYRGGFRQETQYF. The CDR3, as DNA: TGTGCCAGCAGTTACCGGGGGGGCTTTCGTCAAGAGACCCAGTACTTC.

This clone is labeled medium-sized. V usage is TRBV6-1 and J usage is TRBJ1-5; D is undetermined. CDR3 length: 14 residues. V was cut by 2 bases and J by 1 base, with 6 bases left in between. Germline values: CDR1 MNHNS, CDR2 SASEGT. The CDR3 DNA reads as TGTGCCAGCAGTGAATGGCAGAGCAATCAGCCCCAGCATTTT. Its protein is CASSEWQSNQPQHF.

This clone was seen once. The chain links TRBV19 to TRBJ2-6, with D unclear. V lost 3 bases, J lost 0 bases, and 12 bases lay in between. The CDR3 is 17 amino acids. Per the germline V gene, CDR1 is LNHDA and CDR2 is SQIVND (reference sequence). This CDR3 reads CASSMQYGSSGANVLTF. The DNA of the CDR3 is TGTGCCAGTAGTATGCAATATGGTAGCTCTGGGGCCAACGTCCTGACTTTC.

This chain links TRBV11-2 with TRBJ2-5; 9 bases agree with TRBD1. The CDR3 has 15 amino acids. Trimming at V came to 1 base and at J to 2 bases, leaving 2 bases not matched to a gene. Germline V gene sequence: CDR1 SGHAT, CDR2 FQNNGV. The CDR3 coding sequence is TGTGCCAGCAGCTTAGCCGGGACAGGGCAAGAGACCCAGTACTTC. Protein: CASSLAGTGQETQYF.

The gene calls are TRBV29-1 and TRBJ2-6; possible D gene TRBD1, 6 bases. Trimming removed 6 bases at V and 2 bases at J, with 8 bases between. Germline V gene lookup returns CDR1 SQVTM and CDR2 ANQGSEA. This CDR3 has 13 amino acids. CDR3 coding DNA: TGCAGCGTCAGGGGCGCTGGGGCCAACGTCCTGACTTTC. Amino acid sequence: CSVRGAGANVLTF.

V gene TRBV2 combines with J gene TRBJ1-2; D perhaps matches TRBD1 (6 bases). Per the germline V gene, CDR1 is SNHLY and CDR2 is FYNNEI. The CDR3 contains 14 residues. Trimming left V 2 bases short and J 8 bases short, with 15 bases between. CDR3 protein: CASSEWGRGLGYTF. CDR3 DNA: TGTGCCAGCAGTGAATGGGGCAGGGGTTTGGGCTACACCTTC.

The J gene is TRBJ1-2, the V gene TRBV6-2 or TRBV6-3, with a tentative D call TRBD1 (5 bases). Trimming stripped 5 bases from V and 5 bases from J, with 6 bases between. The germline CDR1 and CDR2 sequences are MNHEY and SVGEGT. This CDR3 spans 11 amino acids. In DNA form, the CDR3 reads TGTGCCAGCAGTCCAGGGTATGGCTACACCTTC. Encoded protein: CASSPGYGYTF.

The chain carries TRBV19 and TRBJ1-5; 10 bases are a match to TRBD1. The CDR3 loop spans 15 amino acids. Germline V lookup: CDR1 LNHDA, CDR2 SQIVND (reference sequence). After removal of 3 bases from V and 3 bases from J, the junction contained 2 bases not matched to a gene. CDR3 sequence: CASSMGQGNNQPQHF. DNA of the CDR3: TGTGCCAGTAGTATGGGACAGGGGAACAATCAGCCCCAGCATTTT.

The DNA for the CDR3 is TGTGCCAGCAGCCCTACCGGGACAGGGATACCCTACGAGCAGTACTTC. It yields the protein CASSPTGTGIPYEQYF. The chain couples TRBV27 to TRBJ2-7; 9 nucleotides match TRBD1. V trimming: 6 bases; J trimming: 2 bases; junction bases outside the gene matches: 11. The CDR3 runs to 16 residues. The germline gives CDR1 MNHEY, CDR2 SMNVEV (reference sequence).

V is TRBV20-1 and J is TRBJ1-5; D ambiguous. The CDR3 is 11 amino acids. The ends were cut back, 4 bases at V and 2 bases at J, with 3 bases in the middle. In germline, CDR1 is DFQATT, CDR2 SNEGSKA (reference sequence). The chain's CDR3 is CSATGNQPQHF. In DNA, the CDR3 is TGCAGTGCTACTGGCAATCAGCCCCAGCATTTT.

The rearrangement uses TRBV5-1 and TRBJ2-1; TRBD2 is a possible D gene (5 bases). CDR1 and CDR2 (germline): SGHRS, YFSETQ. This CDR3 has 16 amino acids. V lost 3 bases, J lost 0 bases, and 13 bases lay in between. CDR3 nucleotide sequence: TGCGCCAGCAGCTGGACTGCAAAGAGCTCCTACAATGAGCAGTTCTTC. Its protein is CASSWTAKSSYNEQFF.

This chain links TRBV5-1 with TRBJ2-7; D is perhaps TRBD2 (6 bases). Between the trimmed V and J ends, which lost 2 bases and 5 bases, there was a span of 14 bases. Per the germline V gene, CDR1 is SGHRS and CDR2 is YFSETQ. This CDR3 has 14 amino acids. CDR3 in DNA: TGCGCCAGCAGCTTCGGCCTAGCGATCCACGAGCAGTACTTC. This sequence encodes CASSFGLAIHEQYF.

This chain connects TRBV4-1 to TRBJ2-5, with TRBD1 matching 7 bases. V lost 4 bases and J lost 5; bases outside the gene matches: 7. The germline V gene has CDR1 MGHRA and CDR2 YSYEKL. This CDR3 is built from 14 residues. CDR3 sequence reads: CASSPTQGSETQYF. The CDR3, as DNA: TGCGCCAGCAGCCCAACACAGGGGTCGGAGACCCAGTACTTC.